The sequence of this T cell receptor (beta chain) was determined in a study of blood T cell repertoires in COVID-19. With 3 bases removed from V and 3 bases from J, the gap between germline ends came to 9 bases. The V gene's germline CDR1 is ENHRY and CDR2 SYGVKD. The CDR3 has 13 amino acids. Data came from immunoSEQ multiplex PCR; TCRdb stores just in-frame clones and leaves some out. The sample has 58,000 or so clones, about nine tenths seen once. The rearrangement links TRBV10-3 to TRBJ2-7; possible D gene TRBD1, 5 bases. The receptor was derived from a woman in her 70s with active COVID-19. Sequencing was performed on peripheral blood. Here the CDR3 DNA reads TGTGCCATCAGTGAAGGGGTTGACTACGAGCAGTACTTC. Protein product: CAISEGVDYEQYF.